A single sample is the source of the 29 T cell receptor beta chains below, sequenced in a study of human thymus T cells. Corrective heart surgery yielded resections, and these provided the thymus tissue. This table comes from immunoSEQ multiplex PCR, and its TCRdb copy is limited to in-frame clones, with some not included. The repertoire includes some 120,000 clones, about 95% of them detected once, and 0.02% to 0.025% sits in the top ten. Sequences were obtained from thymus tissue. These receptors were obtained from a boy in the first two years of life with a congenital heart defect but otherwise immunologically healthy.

The CDR3 nucleotides read TGTGCCAGCAACCTGGGGATGGATTCACCCCTCCACTTT. Translating gives CASNLGMDSPLHF. The gene calls are TRBV2 and TRBJ1-6; D is unresolved. CDR1 is SNHLY and CDR2 is FYNNEI in the germline V gene. CDR3 length: 13 amino acids. V gave up 7 bases and J gave up 8 bases, with 12 bases separating them.

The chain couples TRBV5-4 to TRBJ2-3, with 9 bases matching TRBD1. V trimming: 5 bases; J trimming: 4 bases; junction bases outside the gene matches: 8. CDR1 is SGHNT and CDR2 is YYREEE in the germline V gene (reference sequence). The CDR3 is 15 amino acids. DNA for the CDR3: TGTGCCAGCAGTTCGTGGGACAGGGCCCCAGATACGCAGTATTTT. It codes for CASSSWDRAPDTQYF.

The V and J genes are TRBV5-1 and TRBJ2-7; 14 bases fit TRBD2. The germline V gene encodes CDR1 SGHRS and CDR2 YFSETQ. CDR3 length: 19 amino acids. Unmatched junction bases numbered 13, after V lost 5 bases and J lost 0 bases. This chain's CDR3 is CASRNYPGLAGALSYEQYF. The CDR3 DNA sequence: TGCGCCAGCAGGAACTACCCGGGACTAGCGGGGGCTCTCTCCTACGAGCAGTACTTC.

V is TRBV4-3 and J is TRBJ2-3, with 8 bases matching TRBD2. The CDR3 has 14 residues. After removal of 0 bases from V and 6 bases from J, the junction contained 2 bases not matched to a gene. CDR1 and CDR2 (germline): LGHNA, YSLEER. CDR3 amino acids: CASSQERGGDTQYF. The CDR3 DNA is TGCGCCAGCAGCCAAGAACGGGGGGGGGATACGCAGTATTTT.

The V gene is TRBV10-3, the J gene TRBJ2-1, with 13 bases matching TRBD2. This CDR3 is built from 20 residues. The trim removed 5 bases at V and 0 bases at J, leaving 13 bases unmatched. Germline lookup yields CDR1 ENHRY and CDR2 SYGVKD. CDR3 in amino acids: CAISKAGLAGISSSYNEQFF. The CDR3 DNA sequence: TGTGCCATCAGTAAAGCGGGACTAGCGGGGATTTCGAGCTCCTACAATGAGCAGTTCTTC.

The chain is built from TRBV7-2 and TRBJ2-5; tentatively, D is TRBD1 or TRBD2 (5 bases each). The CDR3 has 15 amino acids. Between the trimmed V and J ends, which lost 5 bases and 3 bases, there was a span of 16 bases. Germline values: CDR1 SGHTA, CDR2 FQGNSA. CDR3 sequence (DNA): TGTGCCAGCAGCAAAAGGGACGGAACTAAAGAGACCCAGTACTTC. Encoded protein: CASSKRDGTKETQYF.

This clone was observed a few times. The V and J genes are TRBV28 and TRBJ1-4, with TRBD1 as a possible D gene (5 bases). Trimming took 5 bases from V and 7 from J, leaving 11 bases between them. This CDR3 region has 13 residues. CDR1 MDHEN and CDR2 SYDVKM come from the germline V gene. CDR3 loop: CASSLRGVEKLFF. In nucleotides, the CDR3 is TGTGCCAGCAGTCTAAGGGGTGTTGAAAAACTGTTTTTT. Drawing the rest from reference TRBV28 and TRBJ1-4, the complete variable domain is DVKVTQSSRYLVKRTGEKVFLECVQDMDHENMFWYRQDPGLGLRLIYFSYDVKMKEKGDIPEGYSVSREKKERFSLILESASTNQTSMYLCASSLRGVEKLFFGSGTQLSVL.

CDR3 protein: CASSVHGQETQYF. CDR3 DNA: TGTGCCAGCAGTGTGCACGGCCAAGAGACCCAGTACTTC. The chain couples TRBV27 to TRBJ2-5; D gene uncertain. The CDR3 runs 13 residues. CDR1 and CDR2 (germline): MNHEY, SMNVEV (reference sequence). Trimming removed 5 bases from V and 1 base from J, with 8 bases in between.

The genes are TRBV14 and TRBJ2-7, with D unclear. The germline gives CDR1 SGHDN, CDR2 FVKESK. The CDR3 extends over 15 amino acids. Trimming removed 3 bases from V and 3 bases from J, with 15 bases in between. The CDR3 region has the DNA TGTGCCAGCAGCCATTTTGATAGGTGGGGCTACGAGCAGTACTTC. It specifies CASSHFDRWGYEQYF.

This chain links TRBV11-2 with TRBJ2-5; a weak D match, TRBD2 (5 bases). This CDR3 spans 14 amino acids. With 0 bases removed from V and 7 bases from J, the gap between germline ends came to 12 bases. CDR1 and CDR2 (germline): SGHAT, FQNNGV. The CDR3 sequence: CASSLESRRGTQYF. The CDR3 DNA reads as TGTGCCAGCAGCTTAGAATCCCGACGGGGGACCCAGTACTTC.

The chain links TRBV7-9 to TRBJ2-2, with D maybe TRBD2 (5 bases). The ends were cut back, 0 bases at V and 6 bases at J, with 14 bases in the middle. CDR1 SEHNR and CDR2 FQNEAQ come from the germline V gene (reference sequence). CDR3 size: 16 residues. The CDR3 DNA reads TGTGCCAGCAGCTTAGCGCGGCTAGCTTTCCCCGGGGAGCTGTTTTTT. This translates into CASSLARLAFPGELFF.

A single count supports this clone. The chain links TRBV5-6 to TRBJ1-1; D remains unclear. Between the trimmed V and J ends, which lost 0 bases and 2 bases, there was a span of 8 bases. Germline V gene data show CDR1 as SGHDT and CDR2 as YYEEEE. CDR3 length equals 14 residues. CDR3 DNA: TGTGCCAGCAGCTTGGAAGCGGGAAACACTGAAGCTTTCTTT. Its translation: CASSLEAGNTEAFF.

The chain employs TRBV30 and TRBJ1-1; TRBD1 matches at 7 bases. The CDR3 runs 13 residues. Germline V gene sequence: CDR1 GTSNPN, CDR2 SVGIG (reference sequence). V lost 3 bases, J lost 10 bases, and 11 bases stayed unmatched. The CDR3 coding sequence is TGTGCCTGGAGCGAGACAGGGAGATTGGGAGCTTTCTTT. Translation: CAWSETGRLGAFF.

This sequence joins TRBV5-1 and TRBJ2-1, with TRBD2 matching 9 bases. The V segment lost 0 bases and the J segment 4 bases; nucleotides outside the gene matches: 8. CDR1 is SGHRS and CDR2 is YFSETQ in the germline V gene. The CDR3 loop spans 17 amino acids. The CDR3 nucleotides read TGCGCCAGCAGCTTGGTGGGACTAGCAAGCTTATACAATGAGCAGTTCTTC. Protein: CASSLVGLASLYNEQFF.

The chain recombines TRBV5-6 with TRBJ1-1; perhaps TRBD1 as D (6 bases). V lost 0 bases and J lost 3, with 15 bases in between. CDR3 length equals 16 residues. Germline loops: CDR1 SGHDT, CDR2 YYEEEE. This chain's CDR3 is CASSLDREVLDTEAFF. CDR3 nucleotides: TGTGCCAGCAGCTTGGACAGGGAGGTGTTGGACACTGAAGCTTTCTTT.

The chain's CDR3 is CATSSRGKDRKTGANVLTF. Written as DNA, the CDR3 is TGTGCCACCAGCAGCCGGGGAAAAGACAGAAAGACTGGGGCCAACGTCCTGACTTTC. The chain is built from TRBV15 and TRBJ2-6; D may be TRBD1 or TRBD2 (5 bases each). From germline, CDR1 is LNHNV and CDR2 YYDKDF (reference sequence). Deletions cut 3 bases from V and 2 bases from J, with 20 bases between. The CDR3 extends over 19 amino acids.

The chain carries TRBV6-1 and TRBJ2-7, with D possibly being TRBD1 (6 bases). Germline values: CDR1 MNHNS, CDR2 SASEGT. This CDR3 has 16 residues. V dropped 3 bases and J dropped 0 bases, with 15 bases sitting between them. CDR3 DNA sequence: TGTGCCAGCAGTGAGGGTCTTACAGGGAACTCCTACGAGCAGTACTTC. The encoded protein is CASSEGLTGNSYEQYF.

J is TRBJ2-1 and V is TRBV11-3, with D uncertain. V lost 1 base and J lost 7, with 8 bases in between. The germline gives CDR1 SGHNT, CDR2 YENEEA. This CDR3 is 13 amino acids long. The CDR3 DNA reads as TGTGCCAGCAGCTTAGCGAGCCCAAATGAGCAGTTCTTC. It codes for CASSLASPNEQFF. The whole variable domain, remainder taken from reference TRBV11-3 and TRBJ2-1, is EAGVVQSPRYKIIEKKQPVAFWCNPISGHNTLYWYLQNLGQGPELLIRYENEEAVDDSQLPKDRFSAERLKGVDSTLKIQPAELGDSAVYLCASSLASPNEQFFGPGTRLTVL.

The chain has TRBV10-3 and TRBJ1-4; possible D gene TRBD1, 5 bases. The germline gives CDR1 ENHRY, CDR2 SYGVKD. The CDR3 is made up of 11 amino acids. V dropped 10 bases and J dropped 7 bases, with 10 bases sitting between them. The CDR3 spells CATGWSEKLFF. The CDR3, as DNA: TGTGCCACAGGGTGGAGTGAAAAACTGTTTTTT.

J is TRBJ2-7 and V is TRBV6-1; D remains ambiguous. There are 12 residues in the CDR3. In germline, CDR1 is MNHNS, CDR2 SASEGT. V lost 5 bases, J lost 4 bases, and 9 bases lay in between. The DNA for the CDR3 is TGTGCCAGCAGTCTACCCTTATACGAGCAGTACTTC. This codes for CASSLPLYEQYF.

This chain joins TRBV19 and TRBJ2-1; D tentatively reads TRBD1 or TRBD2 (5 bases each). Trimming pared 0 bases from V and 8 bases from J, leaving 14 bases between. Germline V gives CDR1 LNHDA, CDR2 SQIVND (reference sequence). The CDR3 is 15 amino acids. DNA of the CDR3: TGTGCCAGTAGTATAGATCCCTTTGTGGGGGATGAGCAGTTCTTC. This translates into CASSIDPFVGDEQFF.

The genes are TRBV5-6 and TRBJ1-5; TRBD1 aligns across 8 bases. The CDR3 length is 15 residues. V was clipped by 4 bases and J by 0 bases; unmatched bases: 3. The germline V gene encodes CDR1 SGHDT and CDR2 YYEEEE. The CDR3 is CASSAGGYSNQPQHF. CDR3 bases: TGTGCCAGCAGCGCAGGGGGCTATAGCAATCAGCCCCAGCATTTT.

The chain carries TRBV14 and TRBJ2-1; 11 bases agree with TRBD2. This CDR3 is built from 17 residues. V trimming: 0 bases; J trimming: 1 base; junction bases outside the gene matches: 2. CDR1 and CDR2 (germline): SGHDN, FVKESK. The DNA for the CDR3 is TGTGCCAGCAGCCAAGATAGCGGGGGGGATTCCTACAATGAGCAGTTCTTC. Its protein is CASSQDSGGDSYNEQFF.

DNA of the CDR3: TGTGCCAGCAGCTTCAAGGATGGGACCTATAATTCACCCCTCCACTTT. The encoded protein is CASSFKDGTYNSPLHF. The rearrangement joins TRBV7-9 to TRBJ1-6, with D uncertain. Germline CDR1 reads SEHNR; CDR2 reads FQNEAQ (reference sequence). The CDR3 extends over 16 amino acids. Trimming shortened V by 3 bases and J by 2 bases, and 11 bases separated the two germline ends.

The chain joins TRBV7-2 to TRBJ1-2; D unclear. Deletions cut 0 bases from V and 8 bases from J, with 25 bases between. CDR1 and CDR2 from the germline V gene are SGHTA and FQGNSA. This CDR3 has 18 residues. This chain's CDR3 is CASSLALVRQFIPWGYTF. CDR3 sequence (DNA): TGTGCCAGCAGCTTAGCGTTAGTTCGTCAGTTCATTCCGTGGGGCTACACCTTC.

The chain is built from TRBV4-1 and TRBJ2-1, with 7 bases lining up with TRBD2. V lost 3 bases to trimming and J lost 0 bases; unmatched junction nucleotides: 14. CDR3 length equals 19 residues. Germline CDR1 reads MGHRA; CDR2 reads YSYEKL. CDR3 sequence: CASSQAPASGLISYNEQFF. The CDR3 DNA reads TGCGCCAGCAGCCAGGCCCCAGCTAGCGGCCTAATCTCCTACAATGAGCAGTTCTTC.

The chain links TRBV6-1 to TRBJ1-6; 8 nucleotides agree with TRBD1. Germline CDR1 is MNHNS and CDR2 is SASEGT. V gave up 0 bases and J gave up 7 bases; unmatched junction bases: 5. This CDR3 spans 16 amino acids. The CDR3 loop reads CASSEAQTGENSPLHF. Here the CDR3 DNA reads TGTGCCAGCAGTGAAGCCCAGACAGGGGAAAATTCACCCCTCCACTTT.

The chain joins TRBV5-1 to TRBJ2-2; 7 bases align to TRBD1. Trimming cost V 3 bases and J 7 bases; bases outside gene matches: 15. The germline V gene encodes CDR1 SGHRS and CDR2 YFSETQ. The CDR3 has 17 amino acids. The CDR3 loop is CASSCQGKKGAGGELFF. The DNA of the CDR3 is TGCGCCAGCAGCTGCCAAGGGAAGAAGGGGGCGGGCGGGGAGCTGTTTTTT.

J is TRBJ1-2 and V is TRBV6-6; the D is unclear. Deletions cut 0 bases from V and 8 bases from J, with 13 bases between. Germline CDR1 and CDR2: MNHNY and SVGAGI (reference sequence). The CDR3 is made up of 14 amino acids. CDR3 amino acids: CASSYSRRAGGYTF. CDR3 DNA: TGTGCCAGCAGTTACTCGCGGAGGGCAGGCGGCTACACCTTC.